Sequencing of this T cell receptor beta chain was carried out in a study of T cells after yellow fever vaccination (dated by TCRdb to between 2018 and 2021). About the full investigation: The SMART-Seq v4 Ultra Low Input RNA kit was used to prepare libraries from fractions with low cell numbers. To follow T-cell clones before and after primary and booster YFV17D yellow fever vaccination, bulk TCR alpha and beta repertoires were sequenced over time. The cohort comprised two healthy male donors, one aged 18 to 30 and one aged 30 to 39 years. Blood samples were taken at several timepoints before and after primary and secondary immunization, and bulk PBMC replicates and cell subsets were isolated.

V is shortened by 5 bases, J by 7 bases, and the region joining them spans 12 bases. In the germline V gene, CDR1 corresponds to KGHSH and CDR2 to LQKENI. The CDR3 numbers 13 residues from cysteine through phenylalanine. Solely the CDR3 DNA is kept, with 39 bases framed from the first base. The research as a whole found: Compared with the primary T-cell response, the secondary T-cell response was faster but weaker, reaching its peak on day 5 rather than on day 15. Most clones expanded after primary vaccination (around 96% of CD4 and 70% to 90% of CD8) were re-detected after the booster, suggesting that broad memory maintenance occurred. A small share of clonotypes was detected in both CD4 and CD8 compartments, with the overlap likely arising from convergent recombination. Because only a couple of donors were included in the study, the extent to which the findings can be generalized is limited. Computational filtering was needed because FACS-sorted repertoires could contain abundant contaminating clonotypes from the bulk population.

Synthesis of TCR cDNA relied on 5'RACE template switching, a step that introduced a universal primer site along with unique molecular identifiers. cDNA synthesis was primed from both the TCR alpha and TCR beta constant segments. Two PCR steps were used to amplify libraries, with sample barcodes and sequencing adapters being added in the second step. Sequencing of libraries was performed on Illumina HiSeq 2500 (2x100 bp) or NovaSeq (2x150 bp). The original pipeline was this. Demultiplexing of reads and collapsing into UMI consensus sequences were performed with MIGEC, and V(D)J alignment was carried out with MiXCR. Using edgeR on replicate PBMC samples, clonotypes were called vaccine-responding if FDR was below 0.01 and the log2 fold change was above 5 up to day 15. Each bulk clonotype received a CD4 or CD8 identity based on whether the sequenced CD4 or CD8 repertoire contained that clonotype at higher abundance. Using fastp trimming at Q25 and MiXCR clonotype assembly, TCRdb reanalyzed the public sequencing data and kept in-frame beta chains. Rows are unified per CDR3 protein, each entry keeping the most common DNA and genes. The V and J calls and clone size come from TCRdb's table, not from the authors' own analysis. Recorded for this sample are some 550,000 distinct CDR3 sequences; 15% to 20% of them occurred a single time. The leading ten clones occupy roughly an eighth of the sample.

The label giving this sample's treatment or condition can be read as: live attenuated yellow fever vaccine strain. At each blood-draw timepoint, two biological replicates of bulk PBMCs were collected. A standard Ficoll-Paque protocol was used to isolate PBMCs from peripheral blood. RNA was extracted with TriZol from bulk PBMCs, CD4 and CD8 fractions, and dextramer-positive and dextramer-negative fractions. On this clonotype itself: The antigen this receptor binds is unknown. There are no base qualities to consult, and no much larger clone falls within one base.

The sequence came from a man aged 25 to 40 who received the YFV17D yellow fever vaccine. Recombination joined TRBV18 with TRBJ2-1, with the D segment identity uncertain. This specimen was PBMCs, taken 15 days after the yellow fever booster vaccination. The nucleotides are TGTGCCAGCTCATCATCCGTGGGGAATGAGCAGTTCTTC. Translated, this is CASSSSVGNEQFF.